The source of this T cell receptor (beta chain) is a study of blood T cell repertoires in COVID-19. Study in general: The United States, Italy and Spain were the sources of the acute and convalescent COVID-19 samples. The cDNA or gDNA used as material had been derived from T cells, B-cell-depleted T cells, or PBMCs.

The CDR3 sequence is 12 residues long. Trimming took 10 bases from V and 6 from J, leaving 12 bases between them. Germline CDR1 LNHDA, CDR2 SQIVND (reference sequence). In the authors' methods: Scientists estimated how many nucleated cells there were by amplifying reference gene primers. TCRdb's copy holds only in-frame clones and misses some; the assay was immunoSEQ multiplex PCR. The DNA gave D and trimming, while V, J and clone size come from that table. In the table there are a few hundred thousand clones, 89% of which are singletons. Sequencing was done on a sample of peripheral blood. The origin of this receptor is a woman aged 35 to 49 who had recovered from COVID-19. This chain uses TRBV19 with TRBJ2-2; D may be TRBD2 (5 bases). CDR3 residues: CATSRGAGELFF. The CDR3 DNA reads as TGTGCCACCTCTCGGGGTGCCGGGGAGCTGTTTTTT.